These T cell receptor beta chains were read from a single sample in a study of T cell changes during pregnancy in multiple sclerosis. This table comes from immunoSEQ multiplex PCR, and its TCRdb copy is limited to in-frame clones, with some not included. The sample contains roughly 90,000 clones, more than 85% of which appear only once. Material: peripheral blood, obtained before pregnancy. These receptors came from a female donor with multiple sclerosis, enrolled in a pregnancy study. The conserved cysteine and the conserved F or W are not part of the CDR3 here. The order of the fields is J gene, V gene, CDR3 protein.

TRBJ2-2 | TRBV4-3 | ASSQEGESGELF
TRBJ1-4 | TRBV7-2 | ASSRKGGGNEKLF
TRBJ2-1 | TRBV10-3 | AISEGLANEQF
TRBJ1-2 | TRBV28 | ASSLPLLYGYT
TRBJ1-5 | TRBV6-6 | ASCDRADQPQH
TRBJ2-1 | TRBV7-9 | ASSTHRGTSYNEQF
TRBJ1-1 | TRBV5-5 | ASSSPGQGTNTEAF
TRBJ1-2 | TRBV5-1 | ASSHGIANYGYT
TRBJ1-1 | TRBV29-1 | SVATGSSEAF
TRBJ2-1 | TRBV30 | AWSKGGGYNEQF
TRBJ2-2 | TRBV6-5 | ASSYDRYTGELF
TRBJ2-3 | TRBV9 | ASSVDAGGMNTQY
TRBJ2-1 | TRBV7-3 | ASSPGLTDEQF
TRBJ2-5 | TRBV9 | ASSPPEEGSAVWETQY
TRBJ2-2 | TRBV18 | ASSPAQGNTGELF
TRBJ1-4 | TRBV20-1 | SAGGGEKLF
TRBJ1-6 | TRBV9 | ASSTELRDSPLH
TRBJ1-1 | TRBV30 | AWSVETSVEAF
TRBJ2-6 | TRBV30 | AWNSGAGGFLSGANVLT
TRBJ1-2 | TRBV19 | ASSPGTSYYGYT
TRBJ2-1 | TRBV5-6 | ASSLKAGLAAYNEQF
TRBJ1-5 | TRBV28 | ASSLRSGHQPQH
TRBJ1-2 | TRBV4-2 | ASSQGSGGKDGYT
TRBJ1-3 | TRBV7-9 | ASSAAAGGDNTIY
TRBJ2-2 | TRBV4-3 | ASSRGRGQTNTGELF
TRBJ1-4 | TRBV5-1 | ASSLQGTNEKLF
TRBJ2-7 | TRBV18 | ASSPGGAPSYEQY
TRBJ2-5 | TRBV9 | ASSEGGQGETQY
TRBJ1-1 | TRBV7-9 | ASSLQGEAEAF
TRBJ1-2 | TRBV7-9 | ASSLAQSPGGGYT
TRBJ2-7 | TRBV13 | ASSLTGGTAYEQY
TRBJ1-5 | TRBV2 | ASSLSSRYQPQH
TRBJ2-7 | TRBV4-3 | ASSQDYGLTPRGEQY
TRBJ1-5 | TRBV2 | ASTLHGTNGQPQH
TRBJ2-1 | TRBV11-2 | ASRRAGGLDEQF
TRBJ1-5 | TRBV2 | ASSDDRVLGHSNQPQH
TRBJ2-1 | TRBV2 | ASSSRVSSYNEQF